These T cell receptor beta chains were read from a single sample in a study of blood T cell repertoires in COVID-19. The protocol was immunoSEQ multiplex PCR, while the TCRdb copy is restricted to in-frame clones and leaves out a portion. Of roughly 90,000 clones listed, approximately 89% are singletons. The sequenced sample was peripheral blood. The source of these receptors is a man aged 45-65 years with acute or convalescent COVID-19. CDR3s include the opening cysteine and the closing phenylalanine or tryptophan. The D gene is left open where the match is weak. Some rows mark clone size as missing; the rest say once, few, many or name a class of expanded clone.

TRBJ1-2 | - | TRBD1 | TRBV28 | CASSLWRDRENGYTF | TGTGCCAGCAGTTTATGGAGGGACAGGGAGAATGGCTACACCTTC
TRBJ1-4 | - | - | TRBV12-5 | CASGLETNEKLFF | TGTGCTAGTGGTTTGGAGACAAATGAAAAACTGTTTTTT
TRBJ1-4 | - | - | TRBV4-2 | CASSQDGDSLNEKLFF | TGTGCCAGCAGCCAAGATGGAGACAGCCTTAATGAAAAACTGTTTTTT
TRBJ2-1 | - | - | TRBV11-2 | CASSSGVGIEQFF | TGTGCCAGCAGCTCGGGAGTGGGCATTGAGCAGTTCTTC
TRBJ2-1 | - | - | TRBV4-2 | CASSQDRSDEQFF | TGTGCCAGCAGCCAAGATAGAAGCGATGAGCAGTTCTTC
TRBJ2-3 | - | TRBD1 | TRBV18 | CASSRQGMTDTQYF | TGTGCCAGCTCAAGACAGGGAATGACAGATACGCAGTATTTT
TRBJ1-1 | few | TRBD1 | TRBV7-9 | CASLLWTGGSGTEAFF | TGTGCCAGCCTATTATGGACAGGGGGCAGTGGCACTGAAGCTTTCTTT
TRBJ1-1 | - | - | TRBV5-4 | CASGAGSPEAFF | TGTGCCAGCGGGGCAGGATCCCCTGAAGCTTTCTTT
TRBJ1-2 | - | TRBD1 | TRBV2 | CASTASAGGNYGYTF | TGTGCCAGCACGGCCAGTGCAGGGGGCAACTATGGCTACACCTTC
TRBJ1-2 | - | - | TRBV30 | CAWAGGALYGYTF | TGTGCCTGGGCCGGGGGGGCCCTTTATGGCTACACCTTC
TRBJ2-6 | - | - | TRBV28 | CASSLARVVSGANVLTF | TGTGCCAGCAGTTTAGCCAGGGTCGTCTCTGGGGCCAACGTCCTGACTTTC
TRBJ2-1 | - | TRBD2 | TRBV24-1 | CATSDPAGGHEQFF | TGTGCCACCAGTGACCCGGCGGGGGGCCATGAGCAGTTCTTC
TRBJ2-5 | - | - | TRBV12-3/TRBV12-4 | CASSLIRGETQYF | TGTGCCAGCAGTTTAATCAGGGGAGAGACCCAGTACTTC
TRBJ2-3 | - | TRBD1 | TRBV4-1 | CASSQEGTGGTDTQYF | TGCGCCAGCAGCCAAGAAGGGACAGGGGGCACAGATACGCAGTATTTT
TRBJ2-2 | - | - | TRBV19 | CASNTGWAGELFF | TGTGCCAGTAACACAGGGTGGGCCGGGGAGCTGTTTTTT
TRBJ2-3 | - | TRBD2 | TRBV24-1 | CATSEPQTGGGGDTQYF | TGTGCCACCAGTGAACCGCAAACCGGTGGGGGGGGAGATACGCAGTATTTT
TRBJ1-4 | - | - | TRBV5-4 | CASSLWGRGFEKLFF | TGTGCCAGCAGCTTGTGGGGAAGAGGGTTCGAAAAACTGTTTTTT
TRBJ1-5 | - | - | TRBV7-2 | CASSPAEYQPQHF | TGTGCCAGCAGCCCCGCGGAGTATCAGCCCCAGCATTTT
TRBJ1-2 | - | - | TRBV5-4 | CASSLGGLNYGYTF | TGTGCCAGCAGCTTGGGGGGGCTGAACTATGGCTACACCTTC
TRBJ1-5 | - | - | TRBV28 | CASSSGWTQHF | TGTGCCAGCAGTTCCGGGTGGACCCAGCATTTT
TRBJ2-7 | once | - | TRBV13 | CASSLTGEEQYF | TGTGCCAGCAGCTTAACCGGGGAAGAGCAGTACTTC
TRBJ1-2 | - | TRBD1 | TRBV5-6 | CASSVSQGAYGYTF | TGTGCCAGCAGCGTATCACAGGGGGCCTATGGCTACACCTTC
TRBJ2-6 | - | - | TRBV14 | CASSQDWGPFGPSGANVLTF | TGTGCCAGCAGCCAAGATTGGGGCCCATTCGGCCCTTCTGGGGCCAACGTCCTGACTTTC
TRBJ2-1 | - | TRBD1 | TRBV11-2 | CASSLDPPGTGNEQFF | TGTGCCAGCAGCTTAGATCCCCCCGGGACAGGGAATGAGCAGTTCTTC
TRBJ1-5 | - | TRBD1 | TRBV5-1 | CASSLDTGAGQPQHF | TGCGCCAGCAGCTTGGACACAGGGGCAGGGCAGCCCCAGCATTTT
TRBJ2-5 | - | TRBD2 | TRBV27 | CASSWTSGSEKYF | TGTGCCAGCAGTTGGACTAGCGGCTCGGAAAAGTACTTC
TRBJ1-2 | - | - | TRBV6-5 | CASRTDSKANYGYTF | TGTGCCAGCAGGACCGACAGTAAAGCTAACTATGGCTACACCTTC
TRBJ1-2 | - | - | TRBV7-3 | CASSARSGQGYTF | TGTGCCAGCAGCGCCCGGTCAGGACAAGGCTACACCTTC
TRBJ2-3 | - | - | TRBV9 | CASSPTSSADTQYF | TGTGCCAGCAGCCCCACTAGCAGCGCAGATACGCAGTATTTT
TRBJ2-5 | - | - | TRBV5-1 | CASSLAGVAGGQETQYF | TGCGCCAGCAGCTTGGCCGGGGTCGCCGGGGGCCAAGAGACCCAGTACTTC
TRBJ2-3 | once | TRBD2 | TRBV28 | CASSLSGRIPDTQYF | TGTGCCAGCAGCCTTAGCGGGAGAATACCAGATACGCAGTATTTT
TRBJ2-5 | - | - | TRBV27 | CASSFRLAAETQYF | TGTGCCAGCAGTTTCAGGCTAGCCGCAGAGACCCAGTACTTC
TRBJ1-2 | once | TRBD1 | TRBV6-6 | CASSRDRGGYGYTF | TGTGCCAGCAGTAGGGACAGGGGAGGCTATGGCTACACCTTC
TRBJ1-5 | - | - | TRBV4-1 | CASSPSRSNQPQHF | TGCGCCAGCAGCCCGTCGAGGAGCAATCAGCCCCAGCATTTT
TRBJ1-2 | - | - | TRBV12-3/TRBV12-4 | CASRTGLNYGYTF | TGTGCCAGCAGAACAGGGTTAAACTATGGCTACACCTTC
TRBJ1-6 | once | - | TRBV30 | CAWSGAGSSPLHF | TGTGCCTGGAGTGGGGCAGGGTCTTCACCCCTCCACTTT
TRBJ1-2 | - | - | TRBV2 | CASSSNQRDGYTF | TGTGCCAGCAGTTCGAACCAACGGGATGGCTACACCTTC
TRBJ1-1 | - | - | TRBV7-9 | CASSFSRQNTEAFF | TGTGCCAGCAGCTTTTCGAGGCAGAACACTGAAGCTTTCTTT
TRBJ2-2 | - | - | TRBV9 | CASSVEGRRAPELFF | TGTGCCAGCAGCGTAGAAGGCCGCAGGGCCCCGGAGCTGTTTTTT
TRBJ1-6 | - | - | TRBV6-1 | CASSDRGTYNSPLHF | TGTGCCAGCAGTGACCGGGGGACGTATAATTCACCCCTCCACTTT
TRBJ2-1 | once | TRBD2 | TRBV5-5 | CASSLGPFSSGDEQFF | TGTGCCAGCAGCTTGGGGCCGTTTTCTAGCGGGGATGAGCAGTTCTTC